Each of the 25 T cell receptor beta chains below was sequenced from the same sample in a study of blood T cell repertoires in COVID-19. Sequencing used immunoSEQ multiplex PCR; TCRdb keeps in-frame clones, though not all of them. The sample contains about 270,000 clones, 80% to 90% of which appear only once. The source material was peripheral blood. The receptors shown here come from a woman between 70 and 85 years old with acute or convalescent COVID-19.

This clone has only one observation. The chain links TRBV5-6 to TRBJ2-7; 9 bases line up with TRBD2. V gave up 2 bases and J gave up 0 bases; unmatched junction bases: 3. CDR3 length: 15 amino acids. Germline CDR1 SGHDT, CDR2 YYEEEE. The CDR3 nucleotides are TGTGCCAGCAGCTTAGGGGGACTAGCCTCCTACGAGCAGTACTTC. It is translated as CASSLGGLASYEQYF.

V is TRBV7-2 and J is TRBJ2-7; maybe TRBD2 (5 bases). V lost 5 bases, J lost 2 bases, and 13 bases lay in between. Germline V gene data show CDR1 as SGHTA and CDR2 as FQGNSA. The CDR3 has 14 residues. As DNA, the CDR3 is TGTGCCAGCAGCCCGCGAGGGCTACCCTACGAGCAGTACTTC. Protein sequence: CASSPRGLPYEQYF.

The rearrangement uses TRBV18 and TRBJ1-2, with D unclear. Trimming took off 2 bases at V and 7 bases at J, with 11 bases between the two ends. Germline V gene lookup returns CDR1 KGHSH and CDR2 LQKENI. CDR3 length: 13 amino acids. The chain's CDR3 is CASSPSQEAGYTF. In nucleotides, the CDR3 is TGTGCCAGCTCACCAAGCCAGGAGGCTGGCTACACCTTC.

This clone was observed a handful of times. The V gene is TRBV21-1, the J gene TRBJ1-2; whether TRBD1, the table's D call, matches the DNA was not checked. TRBV21-1 is reported as a pseudogene. This CDR3 spans 12 amino acids. CDR3 nucleotides: TGTGCCAGCAGTTGGACACCCTATGGCTACACCTTC. Its translation is CASSWTPYGYTF.

The V and J genes are TRBV28 and TRBJ1-2; D may be TRBD1 (5 bases). There are 14 residues in the CDR3. Germline V gene data show CDR1 as MDHEN and CDR2 as SYDVKM. V was clipped by 2 bases and J by 7 bases, with 14 bases between them. This chain's CDR3 is CASSLTGQTGGYTF. The CDR3 nucleotides are TGTGCCAGCAGTTTAACAGGACAAACGGGTGGCTACACCTTC.

The CDR3 coding sequence is TGTGCCAGCAGCCTACGGTTCCAGCCCCAGCATTTT. Translating it yields CASSLRFQPQHF. This sequence joins TRBV6-6 and TRBJ1-5; unclear D gene. The CDR3 length is 12 residues. Trimming stripped 6 bases from V and 7 bases from J, with 10 bases between. Germline-derived CDR1 and CDR2 are MNHNY and SVGAGI (reference sequence).

This sequence joins TRBV6-5 and TRBJ2-5, with a possible D match to TRBD1 (6 bases). CDR3 length equals 13 residues. Germline V gene lookup returns CDR1 MNHEY and CDR2 SVGAGI. V lost 7 bases and J 9 bases, leaving 18 bases between the germline ends. This CDR3 reads CASIRGPLGAQYF. CDR3 bases: TGTGCCAGCATCAGGGGCCCTCTGGGGGCCCAGTACTTC.

This clone has only one observation. The CDR3 here is CASSQSSTGAGTGELFF. The CDR3, as DNA: TGCGCCAGCAGCCAATCCTCCACAGGGGCCGGCACCGGGGAGCTGTTTTTT. This chain links TRBV4-1 with TRBJ2-2; 7 bases line up with TRBD1. This CDR3 has 17 amino acids. Germline V gene data show CDR1 as MGHRA and CDR2 as YSYEKL. V trimming: 2 bases; J trimming: 4 bases; junction bases outside the gene matches: 10.

This sequence joins TRBV5-1 and TRBJ1-2, with 11 bases matching TRBD1. The V gene end was trimmed by 4 bases and the J gene end by 8 bases; junction bases not matched to a gene: 10. CDR1 is SGHRS, CDR2 YFSETQ, per germline. This CDR3 is 15 amino acids long. The CDR3 DNA reads as TGCGCCAGCAGCCCAGGACAGGGGGCCAGGGAGGGCTACACCTTC. Its protein product is CASSPGQGAREGYTF.

This chain links TRBV19 with TRBJ1-4, with D perhaps TRBD1 (6 bases). Per germline, CDR1 LNHDA and CDR2 SQIVND (reference sequence). Trimming removed 7 bases at V and 6 bases at J, with 18 bases between. The CDR3 has 15 residues. The CDR3 loop reads CASKRSQGNYEKLFF. The CDR3 region has the DNA TGTGCCAGTAAAAGAAGTCAGGGGAACTATGAAAAACTGTTTTTT.

The chain uses TRBV19 and TRBJ1-1; 7 bases map to TRBD1. The germline V gene encodes CDR1 LNHDA and CDR2 SQIVND (reference sequence). This CDR3 is built from 14 residues. Trimming cost V 7 bases and J 5 bases; bases outside gene matches: 10. CDR3 sequence: CASIPQGVRTEAFF. CDR3 nucleotides: TGTGCCAGTATCCCGCAGGGGGTACGAACTGAAGCTTTCTTT.

V is TRBV4-1 and J is TRBJ2-5, with 8 bases lining up with TRBD1. This CDR3 has 14 amino acids. V gave up 6 bases and J gave up 4 bases; unmatched junction bases: 7. The germline V gene has CDR1 MGHRA and CDR2 YSYEKL. This chain's CDR3 is CASRATGDGETQYF. In DNA form, the CDR3 reads TGCGCCAGCAGGGCGACAGGGGATGGAGAGACCCAGTACTTC.

This sequence joins TRBV19 and TRBJ1-3; no clear D gene. There are 15 residues in the CDR3. V was trimmed by 4 bases and J by 1 base, leaving 11 bases between them. Germline CDR1 and CDR2: LNHDA and SQIVND (reference sequence). The CDR3 here is CASSRFLASGNTIYF. In DNA, the CDR3 is TGTGCCAGTAGTAGGTTCTTGGCATCTGGAAACACCATATATTTT.

V and J are TRBV5-1 and TRBJ2-3; D is perhaps TRBD1 (6 bases). This CDR3 is 13 amino acids long. With 7 bases removed from V and 3 bases from J, the gap between germline ends came to 12 bases. Per germline, CDR1 SGHRS and CDR2 YFSETQ. Written as DNA, the CDR3 is TGCGCCAGCGGGGACACTACGACAGATACGCAGTATTTT. Translated: CASGDTTTDTQYF.

V usage is TRBV19 and J usage is TRBJ1-1; D ambiguous. CDR3 length: 13 amino acids. V dropped 5 bases and J dropped 5 bases, with 12 bases sitting between them. From germline, CDR1 is LNHDA and CDR2 SQIVND (reference sequence). The CDR3 region has the DNA TGTGCCAGTAGTTTTTCGCACGGGACTGAAGCTTTCTTT. Translating gives CASSFSHGTEAFF.

The chain uses TRBV2 and TRBJ1-6; D is uncertain. CDR3 length equals 15 residues. CDR1 SNHLY and CDR2 FYNNEI come from the germline V gene. Trimming took off 6 bases at V and 7 bases at J, with 16 bases between the two ends. CDR3 amino acids: CASSGSRAGNSPLHF. The CDR3 DNA follows: TGTGCCAGCAGCGGCTCCCGGGCGGGGAATTCACCCCTCCACTTT. The full variable domain, with the rest looked up from reference TRBV2 and TRBJ1-6, is EPEVTQTPSHQVTQMGQEVILRCVPISNHLYFYWYRQILGQKVEFLVSFYNNEISEKSEIFDDQFSVERPDGSNFTLKIRSTKLEDSAMYFCASSGSRAGNSPLHFGNGTRLTVT.

The chain employs TRBV7-9 and TRBJ1-1; 12 bases fit TRBD1. V shed 3 bases and J 5 bases; nucleotides not matched to a gene: 16. The CDR3 covers 19 residues. Germline CDR1 reads SEHNR; CDR2 reads FQNEAQ (reference sequence). The chain's CDR3 is CASSLGTGGAFKRDTEAFF. The CDR3 DNA reads TGTGCCAGCAGCTTGGGGACAGGGGGCGCCTTCAAAAGAGATACTGAAGCTTTCTTT.

This sequence joins TRBV11-3 and TRBJ2-7; the D gene is possibly TRBD1 (7 bases). This CDR3 comprises 14 residues. Trimming stripped 3 bases from V and 6 bases from J, with 15 bases between. The germline V gene encodes CDR1 SGHNT and CDR2 YENEEA. The CDR3 DNA sequence: TGTGCCAGCAGCTTCACCTACCAGGGGGGCGAGCAGTACTTC. Protein: CASSFTYQGGEQYF.

The chain joins TRBV5-1 to TRBJ2-4; 7 bases fit TRBD1. The CDR3 is made up of 16 amino acids. V shed 4 bases and J 0 bases; nucleotides not matched to a gene: 7. Germline V CDR1 and CDR2: SGHRS, YFSETQ. The CDR3 region has the DNA TGCGCCAGCAGCCACCGACAGGGAAGAGCCAAAAACATTCAGTACTTC. This gives the protein CASSHRQGRAKNIQYF.

The genes are TRBV28 and TRBJ1-1; TRBD1 is a possible D gene (5 bases). Germline V gene sequence: CDR1 MDHEN, CDR2 SYDVKM. V lost 6 bases to trimming and J lost 7 bases, with 21 bases between them. This CDR3 is built from 15 residues. In nucleotides, the CDR3 is TGTGCCAGCAGCCCCCCGGGGGAGAGGGCGGTTGAAGCTTTCTTT. Protein sequence: CASSPPGERAVEAFF.

The rearrangement joins TRBV5-1 to TRBJ2-1; TRBD1 matches 7 bases. The trim removed 4 bases at V and 4 bases at J, leaving 2 bases unmatched. Per the germline V gene, CDR1 is SGHRS and CDR2 is YFSETQ. This CDR3 has 13 residues. CDR3 bases: TGCGCCAGCAGCCAACAGGGGTACAATGAGCAGTTCTTC. The encoded protein is CASSQQGYNEQFF.

The chain links TRBV5-1 to TRBJ1-4, with D maybe TRBD1 (6 bases). Deletions cut 0 bases from V and 8 bases from J, with 14 bases between. Germline values: CDR1 SGHRS, CDR2 YFSETQ. CDR3 size: 15 residues. DNA for the CDR3: TGCGCCAGCAGCTTGGTGCCAGGGGAGAGAGAAAAACTGTTTTTT. This encodes CASSLVPGEREKLFF.

The chain couples TRBV5-1 to TRBJ2-2; the D gene is possibly TRBD1 (6 bases). This CDR3 contains 14 residues. The V end was cut by 4 bases, the J end by 6 bases, with 13 bases between. Germline assignment: CDR1 SGHRS and CDR2 YFSETQ. In DNA form, the CDR3 reads TGCGCCAGCAGCAGAGGACAGAGGGCCGGGGAGCTGTTTTTT. Translating it yields CASSRGQRAGELFF.

The V gene is TRBV2, the J gene TRBJ2-1; 8 bases match TRBD1. CDR3 length: 15 amino acids. V shed 4 bases and J 2 bases; nucleotides not matched to a gene: 4. Germline CDR1 reads SNHLY; CDR2 reads FYNNEI. CDR3 sequence: CASSGGQATYNEQFF. Here the CDR3 DNA reads TGTGCCAGCAGTGGGGGACAGGCGACCTACAATGAGCAGTTCTTC.

This clone was recorded only once. The chain employs TRBV20-1 and TRBJ1-5; D is unclear. The CDR3 contains 16 residues. Trimming removed 3 bases from V and 0 bases from J, with 15 bases in between. Germline V gives CDR1 DFQATT, CDR2 SNEGSKA (reference sequence). The CDR3 bases are TGCAGTGCTAGTCTCGGGAGATCCTATAGCAATCAGCCCCAGCATTTT. This translates into CSASLGRSYSNQPQHF.